The 5 T cell receptor beta chains below all came from one sample that was sequenced in a study of regulatory T cells in long-lasting Graves disease. Libraries of TCR beta came from iRepertoire HTBI primers plus Arm-PCR of CDR3 regions. MiXCR was run by TCRdb on the multiplex PCR reads, yielding one entry per CDR3 protein. This sample has around 400,000 distinct CDR3 sequences, with 15% found just once. Time point described: newly diagnosed GD, antithyroid drugs for less than 3 months. RNA from PBMCs was the source of the TCR library. The same data also went into a second study, on T cells in Graves' hyperthyroidism and ophthalmopathy.

The sample here was peripheral blood mononuclear cells (PBMCs), taken at new diagnosis, from a patient treated with antithyroid drugs. These receptors all come from a woman aged 40 to 50 with Graves disease.

This clonotype was counted ten times or more. V is TRBV7-2 and J is TRBJ2-7, with TRBD2 matching over 7 bases. V lost 6 bases and J lost 5; bases outside the gene matches: 10. The CDR3 contains 14 residues. Germline V CDR1 and CDR2: SGHTA, FQGNSA. This chain's CDR3 is CASSQTSRVDEQYF. CDR3 nucleotides: TGTGCCAGCAGTCAGACTAGCCGCGTGGACGAGCAGTACTTC. Full variable domain (remainder filled in from reference TRBV7-2 and TRBJ2-7): GAGVSQSPSNKVTEKGKDVELRCDPISGHTALYWYRQSLGQGLEFLIYFQGNSAPDKSGLPSDRFSAERTGGSVSTLTIQRTQQEDSAVYLCASSQTSRVDEQYFGPGTRLTVT.

This clonotype was recorded at least ten times. This chain joins TRBV18 and TRBJ1-5, with TRBD1 matching over 7 bases. The CDR3 runs to 15 residues. The V gene end was trimmed by 8 bases and the J gene end by 2 bases; junction bases not matched to a gene: 9. CDR1 is KGHSH, CDR2 LQKENI, per germline. The CDR3 loop reads CASSPGTVGNQPQHF. In DNA form, the CDR3 reads TGTGCCAGCAGCCCCGGGACAGTGGGCAATCAGCCCCAGCATTTT.

This clonotype was recorded many times. The rearrangement uses TRBV10-3 and TRBJ2-7; D gene uncertain. The CDR3 is 12 amino acids. The germline CDR1 and CDR2 sequences are ENHRY and SYGVKD. V shed 10 bases and J shed 4 bases, with 14 bases lying between them. CDR3 sequence: CATEGEEYEQYF. DNA for the CDR3: TGTGCCACAGAAGGAGAGGAATACGAGCAGTACTTC.

In its sample, this clonotype was seen a few times. This chain joins TRBV19 and TRBJ2-3; D perhaps matches TRBD1 (7 bases). CDR1 and CDR2 from the germline V gene are LNHDA and SQIVND (reference sequence). V lost 4 bases and J lost 10, with 24 bases in between. This CDR3 spans 16 amino acids. The CDR3 sequence is CASSSAGQTPRGAQYF. The CDR3 coding sequence is TGTGCCAGTAGTAGCGCGGGACAGACTCCTCGTGGGGCGCAGTATTTT.

The chain uses TRBV5-1 and TRBJ1-3; D not resolved. Per the germline V gene, CDR1 is SGHRS and CDR2 is YFSETQ. This CDR3 has 15 amino acids. Trimming took 4 bases from V and 6 from J, leaving 17 bases between them. CDR3 region: CASSTTSGSENTIYF. CDR3 DNA: TGCGCCAGCAGCACCACGTCTGGGTCGGAAAACACCATATATTTT.